A selection of T cell receptor beta chains follows, all from one sample in a study of pediatric ulcerative colitis. Profiled with immunoSEQ multiplex PCR; TCRdb holds only in-frame clones, not every one. The sample lists tens of thousands of clones; around 75% were seen once. Sample: gut tissue. The receptors stem from a boy aged 10-17 years with severe ulcerative colitis. The CDR3 runs from the conserved cysteine through the conserved F or W. The D gene is left open where the match is weak. For some rows the clone size is stated as once, few or many, or as a class when expanded; others skip it.

d_gene: TRBD2
abundance: NA
v_gene: TRBV6-1
j_gene: TRBJ2-1
CDR3nt: TGTGCCAGCGTTCTAGCGGGGGGGACCTACAATGAGCAGTTCTTC
CDR3aa: CASVLAGGTYNEQFF

d_gene: NA
abundance: few
v_gene: TRBV4-2
j_gene: TRBJ2-5
CDR3nt: TGTGCCAGCAGCCAAGAATCGAGAGAGACCCAGTACTTC
CDR3aa: CASSQESRETQYF

d_gene: NA
abundance: NA
v_gene: TRBV11-2
j_gene: TRBJ1-4
CDR3nt: TGTGCCAGCAGCTTCGGGGAAATCGCAACTAATGAAAAACTGTTTTTT
CDR3aa: CASSFGEIATNEKLFF

d_gene: NA
abundance: NA
v_gene: TRBV7-8
j_gene: TRBJ1-2
CDR3nt: TGTGCCAGCAGCTTAGCCCTAGACGAGGAGAACTATGGCTACACCTTC
CDR3aa: CASSLALDEENYGYTF

d_gene: NA
abundance: few
v_gene: TRBV19
j_gene: TRBJ2-7
CDR3nt: TGTGCCAGTAATAAGTTGGGCCCGAAATACGAGCAGTACTTC
CDR3aa: CASNKLGPKYEQYF

d_gene: NA
abundance: NA
v_gene: TRBV2
j_gene: TRBJ1-1
CDR3nt: TGTGCCAGCACTCTCTCCCTTGAAGCTTTCTTT
CDR3aa: CASTLSLEAFF

d_gene: NA
abundance: NA
v_gene: TRBV11-2
j_gene: TRBJ2-7
CDR3nt: TGTGCCAGCAGCTTGGGTAGAGGCTTTTACGAGCAGTACTTC
CDR3aa: CASSLGRGFYEQYF

d_gene: NA
abundance: once
v_gene: TRBV18
j_gene: TRBJ2-3
CDR3nt: TGTGCCAGCTCACCATCTCCAGGGAATACGCAGTATTTT
CDR3aa: CASSPSPGNTQYF

d_gene: TRBD2
abundance: NA
v_gene: TRBV11-2
j_gene: TRBJ2-3
CDR3nt: TGTGCCAGCAGCTTAGAGCGAGCGGGGGCCCAAGATACGCAGTATTTT
CDR3aa: CASSLERAGAQDTQYF

d_gene: NA
abundance: NA
v_gene: TRBV5-1
j_gene: TRBJ1-2
CDR3nt: TGCGCCAGCAGCTTGGTGGAAAACTATGGCTACACCTTC
CDR3aa: CASSLVENYGYTF

d_gene: NA
abundance: NA
v_gene: TRBV6-1
j_gene: TRBJ2-1
CDR3nt: TGTGCCAGCATAAGCCAATTCGGCTCCTACAATGAGCAGTTCTTC
CDR3aa: CASISQFGSYNEQFF

d_gene: NA
abundance: NA
v_gene: TRBV25-1
j_gene: TRBJ2-1
CDR3nt: TGTGCCAGCAGTGATCATAGGGACCCGGAGCGGTTCTTC
CDR3aa: CASSDHRDPERFF

d_gene: TRBD2
abundance: NA
v_gene: TRBV9
j_gene: TRBJ2-7
CDR3nt: TGTGCCAGCAGCGCCCCTAGTGGGGGGGACGAGCAGTACTTC
CDR3aa: CASSAPSGGDEQYF

d_gene: NA
abundance: NA
v_gene: TRBV14
j_gene: TRBJ1-5
CDR3nt: TGTGCCAGCAGCCCCAAGAGGCAGCCCCAGCATTTT
CDR3aa: CASSPKRQPQHF

d_gene: NA
abundance: NA
v_gene: TRBV6-5
j_gene: TRBJ1-1
CDR3nt: TGTGCCAGCAGTTACTCGAGAGTGAACACTGAAGCTTTCTTT
CDR3aa: CASSYSRVNTEAFF

d_gene: NA
abundance: NA
v_gene: TRBV5-1
j_gene: TRBJ2-7
CDR3nt: TGCGCCAGCAGCTTGGCCGCAGGGGGGATTCCCTACGAGCAGTACTTC
CDR3aa: CASSLAAGGIPYEQYF

d_gene: TRBD1
abundance: NA
v_gene: TRBV7-2
j_gene: TRBJ1-2
CDR3nt: TGTGCCAGCAGCTCCGGGACAGGCATTAACTATGGCTACACCTTC
CDR3aa: CASSSGTGINYGYTF

d_gene: NA
abundance: NA
v_gene: TRBV6-1
j_gene: TRBJ1-1
CDR3nt: TGTGCCAGCAGTGTTCAGGGAGTTGGCACTGAAGCTTTCTTT
CDR3aa: CASSVQGVGTEAFF

d_gene: TRBD2
abundance: few
v_gene: TRBV5-4
j_gene: TRBJ2-3
CDR3nt: TGTGCCAGCAGCTTGGGACTAGCGGGGGCAGATACGCAGTATTTT
CDR3aa: CASSLGLAGADTQYF

d_gene: NA
abundance: once
v_gene: TRBV5-1
j_gene: TRBJ1-2
CDR3nt: TGCGCCAGCAGCGAGGACAGCCTTGACTATGGCTACACCTTC
CDR3aa: CASSEDSLDYGYTF

d_gene: TRBD1
abundance: NA
v_gene: TRBV28
j_gene: TRBJ1-1
CDR3nt: TGTGCCAGCAGTTTATGCTGTAGGACAGGGAGCAACACTGAAGCTTTCTTT
CDR3aa: CASSLCCRTGSNTEAFF

d_gene: NA
abundance: NA
v_gene: TRBV19
j_gene: TRBJ1-2
CDR3nt: TGTGCCAGTAGTATAGCAGCCGGGGCGGAAGGCTACACCTTC
CDR3aa: CASSIAAGAEGYTF

d_gene: TRBD1
abundance: NA
v_gene: TRBV5-1
j_gene: TRBJ1-5
CDR3nt: TGCGCCAGCAGCTTGACAGGGGGGTTGACGCCCCAGCATTTT
CDR3aa: CASSLTGGLTPQHF

d_gene: NA
abundance: NA
v_gene: TRBV7-8
j_gene: TRBJ1-2
CDR3nt: TGTGCCAGCAGCTGGACGGAGCTTATTAACTATGGCTACACCTTC
CDR3aa: CASSWTELINYGYTF

d_gene: TRBD2
abundance: NA
v_gene: TRBV5-6
j_gene: TRBJ2-5
CDR3nt: TGTGCCAGCAGCTTGGCTCTGGGGGAGGGGACCCAGTACTTC
CDR3aa: CASSLALGEGTQYF

d_gene: TRBD1
abundance: NA
v_gene: TRBV4-1
j_gene: TRBJ1-1
CDR3nt: TGCGCCAGCAGCCAACAGACAGGGAAGAACACTGAAGCTTTCTTT
CDR3aa: CASSQQTGKNTEAFF

d_gene: TRBD2
abundance: NA
v_gene: TRBV5-1
j_gene: TRBJ2-5
CDR3nt: TGCGCCAGCAGCTCATGGACTAGCGGGGGGAAAGAGACCCAGTACTTC
CDR3aa: CASSSWTSGGKETQYF

d_gene: NA
abundance: NA
v_gene: TRBV28
j_gene: TRBJ1-6
CDR3nt: TGTGCCAGCAGTTCGGGACCTAAAGCGTCACCCCTCCACTTT
CDR3aa: CASSSGPKASPLHF

d_gene: NA
abundance: medium-sized
v_gene: TRBV19
j_gene: TRBJ1-5
CDR3nt: TGTGCCAGTGGCTACGACAATCAGCCCCAGCATTTT
CDR3aa: CASGYDNQPQHF

d_gene: NA
abundance: NA
v_gene: TRBV4-1
j_gene: TRBJ1-1
CDR3nt: TGCGCCAGCAGCCAAGATCAAGCCGGCAGGATGAACACTGAAGCTTTCTTT
CDR3aa: CASSQDQAGRMNTEAFF

d_gene: NA
abundance: NA
v_gene: TRBV6-5
j_gene: TRBJ1-2
CDR3nt: TGTGCCAGCAGTGCCGGGCCTAGCGACGGCTACACCTTC
CDR3aa: CASSAGPSDGYTF

d_gene: NA
abundance: NA
v_gene: TRBV5-1
j_gene: TRBJ2-1
CDR3nt: TGCGCCAGCGCGGGGGCAGGGACCTACAATGAGCAGTTCTTC
CDR3aa: CASAGAGTYNEQFF

d_gene: NA
abundance: NA
v_gene: TRBV9
j_gene: TRBJ2-1
CDR3nt: TGTGCCAGCAGCGTAGAATGGGCGTACAATGAGCAGTTCTTC
CDR3aa: CASSVEWAYNEQFF

d_gene: NA
abundance: once
v_gene: TRBV5-4
j_gene: TRBJ2-6
CDR3nt: TGTGCCAGCAGCTTACAGTGGGCCCTAGGGGCCAACGTCCTGACTTTC
CDR3aa: CASSLQWALGANVLTF

d_gene: TRBD1
abundance: NA
v_gene: TRBV4-1
j_gene: TRBJ1-1
CDR3nt: TGCGCCAGCAGCCAAGATTCGCGACAGGGGGCAGGAAGCACTGAAGCTTTCTTT
CDR3aa: CASSQDSRQGAGSTEAFF

d_gene: NA
abundance: few
v_gene: TRBV2
j_gene: TRBJ2-7
CDR3nt: TGTGCCAGCAGGGTAGAGTCTAGGGGGGAGCAGTACTTC
CDR3aa: CASRVESRGEQYF

d_gene: TRBD2
abundance: NA
v_gene: TRBV4-1
j_gene: TRBJ2-1
CDR3nt: TGCGCCAGCAGCCAAGATCCTAGCGGGGGGGCCTCCTACAATGAGCAGTTCTTC
CDR3aa: CASSQDPSGGASYNEQFF

d_gene: TRBD2
abundance: NA
v_gene: TRBV28
j_gene: TRBJ2-3
CDR3nt: TGTGCCAGCAAAAGAGCGGGGCGCACAGATACGCAGTATTTT
CDR3aa: CASKRAGRTDTQYF

d_gene: NA
abundance: NA
v_gene: TRBV15
j_gene: TRBJ1-1
CDR3nt: TGTGCCACCAGCAGAGAGGAGGAAGGACCAGCTGAAGCTTTCTTT
CDR3aa: CATSREEEGPAEAFF

d_gene: NA
abundance: NA
v_gene: TRBV27
j_gene: TRBJ1-1
CDR3nt: TGTGCCAGCAGTCCCTCGACCAGGACTGAAGCTTTCTTT
CDR3aa: CASSPSTRTEAFF